This T cell receptor (beta chain) came from a study of T cell responses to AZD1222 COVID-19 vaccine. Looking at the study overall: Whether given at about 4 or about 12 weeks, second doses were pooled.

With respect to this clone: Its specificity is not known.

Sequencing used immunoSEQ multiplex PCR; TCRdb keeps in-frame clones, though not all of them. Among approximately 170,000 clones, less than 95% were seen once, and the ten largest hold approximately 4.7%. The study, taken as a whole, reports: Regions 160-218 and 743-854 dominated among vaccine-associated CD4 TCRs spanning spike.

This CDR3 contains 14 residues. The V gene lost 3 bases and the J gene lost 2 bases, with 8 bases spanning the gap. Germline V lookup: CDR1 KGHSH, CDR2 LQKENI. The input for sequencing was peripheral blood, taken on day 0 of AZD1222 vaccination. The TCR sequence derives from an adult in good health. The rearrangement links TRBV18 to TRBJ1-5, with D possibly TRBD1 on 5 matching bases. CDR3 nucleotides: TGTGCCAGCTCACCTCGGGACGGCAATCAGCCCCAGCATTTT. This gives the protein CASSPRDGNQPQHF.